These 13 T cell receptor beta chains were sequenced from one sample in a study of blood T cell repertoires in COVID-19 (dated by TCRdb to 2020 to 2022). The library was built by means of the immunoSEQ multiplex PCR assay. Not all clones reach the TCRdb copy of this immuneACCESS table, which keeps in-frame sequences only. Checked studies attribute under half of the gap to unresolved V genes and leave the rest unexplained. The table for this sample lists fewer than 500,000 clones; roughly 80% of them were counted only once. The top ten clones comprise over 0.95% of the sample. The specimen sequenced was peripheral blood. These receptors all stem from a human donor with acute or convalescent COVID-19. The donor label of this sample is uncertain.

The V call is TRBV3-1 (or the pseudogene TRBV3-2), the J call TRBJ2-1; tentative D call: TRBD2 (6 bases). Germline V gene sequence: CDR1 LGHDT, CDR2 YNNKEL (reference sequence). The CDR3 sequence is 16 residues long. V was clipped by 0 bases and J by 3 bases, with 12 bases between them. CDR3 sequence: CASSQDSGGVYNEQFF. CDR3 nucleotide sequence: TGTGCCAGCAGCCAAGACTCCGGGGGAGTCTACAATGAGCAGTTCTTC.

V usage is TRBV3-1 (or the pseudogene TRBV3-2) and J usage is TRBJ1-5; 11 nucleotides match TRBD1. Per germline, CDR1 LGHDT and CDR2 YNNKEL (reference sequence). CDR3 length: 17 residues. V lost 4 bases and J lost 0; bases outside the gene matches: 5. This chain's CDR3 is CASSPGQGAYSNQPQHF. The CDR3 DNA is TGTGCCAGCAGCCCCGGACAGGGGGCCTATAGCAATCAGCCCCAGCATTTT.

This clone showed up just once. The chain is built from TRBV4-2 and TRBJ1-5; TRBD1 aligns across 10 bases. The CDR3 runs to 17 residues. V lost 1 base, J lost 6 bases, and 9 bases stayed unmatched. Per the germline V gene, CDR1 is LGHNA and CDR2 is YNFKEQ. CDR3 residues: CASSQGEWDRGSQPQHF. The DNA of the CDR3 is TGTGCCAGCAGCCAAGGGGAGTGGGACAGGGGAAGTCAGCCCCAGCATTTT.

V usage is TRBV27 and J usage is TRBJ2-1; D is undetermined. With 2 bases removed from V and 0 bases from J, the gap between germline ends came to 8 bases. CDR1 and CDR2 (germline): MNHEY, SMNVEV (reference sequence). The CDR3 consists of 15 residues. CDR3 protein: CASSLPGSSYNEQFF. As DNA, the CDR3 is TGTGCCAGCAGTTTACCGGGTAGCTCCTACAATGAGCAGTTCTTC.

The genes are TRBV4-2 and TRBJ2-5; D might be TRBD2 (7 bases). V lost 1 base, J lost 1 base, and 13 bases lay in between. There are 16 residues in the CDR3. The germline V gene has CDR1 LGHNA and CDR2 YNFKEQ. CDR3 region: CASSQGTGGSQETQYF. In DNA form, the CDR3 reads TGTGCCAGCAGCCAAGGCACGGGGGGCTCCCAAGAGACCCAGTACTTC.

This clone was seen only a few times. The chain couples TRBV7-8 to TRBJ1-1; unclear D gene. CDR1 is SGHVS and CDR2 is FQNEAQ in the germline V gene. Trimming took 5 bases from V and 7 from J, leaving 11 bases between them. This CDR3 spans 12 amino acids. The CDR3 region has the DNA TGTGCCAGCAGCCCAAACTCTGTTGAAGCTTTCTTT. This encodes CASSPNSVEAFF.

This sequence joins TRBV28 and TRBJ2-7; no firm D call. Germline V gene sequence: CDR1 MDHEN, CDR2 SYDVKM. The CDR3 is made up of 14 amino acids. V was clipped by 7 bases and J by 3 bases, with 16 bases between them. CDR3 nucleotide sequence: TGTGCCAGCACCGGCCGCCTAGGAAACTACGAGCAGTACTTC. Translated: CASTGRLGNYEQYF. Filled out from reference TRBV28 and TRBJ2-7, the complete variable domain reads DVKVTQSSRYLVKRTGEKVFLECVQDMDHENMFWYRQDPGLGLRLIYFSYDVKMKEKGDIPEGYSVSREKKERFSLILESASTNQTSMYLCASTGRLGNYEQYFGPGTRLTVT.

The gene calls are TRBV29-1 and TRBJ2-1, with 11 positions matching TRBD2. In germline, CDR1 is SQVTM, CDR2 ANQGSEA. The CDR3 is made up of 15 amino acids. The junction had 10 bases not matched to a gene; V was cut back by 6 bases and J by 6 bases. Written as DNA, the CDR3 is TGCAGCGTCGGCCAACTAGCGGGGGTTTTCAATGAGCAGTTCTTC. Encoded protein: CSVGQLAGVFNEQFF.

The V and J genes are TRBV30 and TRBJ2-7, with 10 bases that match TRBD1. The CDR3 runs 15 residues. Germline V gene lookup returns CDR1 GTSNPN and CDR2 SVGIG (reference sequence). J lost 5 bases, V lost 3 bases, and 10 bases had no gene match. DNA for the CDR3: TGTGCCTGGAGGGGGGGACAGGGGATTCTTGACGAGCAGTACTTC. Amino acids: CAWRGGQGILDEQYF.

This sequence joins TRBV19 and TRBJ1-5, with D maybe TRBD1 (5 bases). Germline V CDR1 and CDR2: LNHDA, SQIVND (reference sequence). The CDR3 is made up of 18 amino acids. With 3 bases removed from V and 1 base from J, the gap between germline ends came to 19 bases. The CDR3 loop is CASSMAALPGVSNQPQHF. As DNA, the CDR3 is TGTGCCAGTAGTATGGCGGCACTCCCGGGGGTGAGCAATCAGCCCCAGCATTTT.

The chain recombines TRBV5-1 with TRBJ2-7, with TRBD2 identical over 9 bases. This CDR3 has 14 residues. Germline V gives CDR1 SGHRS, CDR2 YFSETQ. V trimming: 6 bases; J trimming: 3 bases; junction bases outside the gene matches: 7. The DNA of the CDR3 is TGCGCCAGCAACCCGGGGACTAGCTTCTACGAGCAGTACTTC. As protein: CASNPGTSFYEQYF.

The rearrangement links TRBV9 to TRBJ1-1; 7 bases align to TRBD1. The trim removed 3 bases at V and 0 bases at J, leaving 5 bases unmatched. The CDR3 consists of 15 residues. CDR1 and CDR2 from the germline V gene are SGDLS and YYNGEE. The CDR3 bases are TGTGCCAGCAGCGCCCAGGGGACAGTGAACACTGAAGCTTTCTTT. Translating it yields CASSAQGTVNTEAFF.

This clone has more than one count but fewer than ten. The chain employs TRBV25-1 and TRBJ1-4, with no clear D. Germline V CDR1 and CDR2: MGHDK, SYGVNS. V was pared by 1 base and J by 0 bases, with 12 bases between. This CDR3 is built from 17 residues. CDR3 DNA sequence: TGTGCCAGCAGTGAATCCGGGAAGGGTGCAACTAATGAAAAACTGTTTTTT. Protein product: CASSESGKGATNEKLFF.